The 13 T cell receptor beta chains reported below all come from one sample, sequenced in a study of T cells in narcolepsy. TCRdb's copy holds only in-frame clones and misses some; the assay was immunoSEQ multiplex PCR. This sample yields some 30,000 clones, of which 87% are seen a single time; under 1% belongs to the top ten. The sample consisted of memory (CD45RA-) CD4+ T cells from blood. These receptor sequences come from a human donor in good health.

This clone was recorded only once. The V and J genes are TRBV4-2 and TRBJ2-1; 11 bases agree with TRBD2. With 1 base clipped from V and 10 bases from J, the junction kept 6 bases outside the gene matches. The CDR3 spans 15 residues. Germline assignment: CDR1 LGHNA and CDR2 YNFKEQ. The CDR3 DNA is TGTGCCAGCAGCCAAGTACTAGCGGGAGCACAAGAGCAGTTCTTC. Translated: CASSQVLAGAQEQFF.

The J gene is TRBJ2-1, the V gene TRBV5-1; 11 nucleotides align to TRBD2. This CDR3 has 18 residues. The junction had 15 bases not matched to a gene; V was cut back by 4 bases and J by 6 bases. CDR1 SGHRS and CDR2 YFSETQ come from the germline V gene. In DNA form, the CDR3 reads TGCGCCAGCAGCCTGATAGCGGGAGGGGCTTTTCGTGGCAATGAGCAGTTCTTC. This encodes CASSLIAGGAFRGNEQFF.

This clone was counted between two and nine times. The chain is built from TRBV5-1 and TRBJ2-7; 9 nucleotides align to TRBD1. The CDR3 length is 15 residues. V lost 0 bases, J lost 3 bases, and 4 bases stayed unmatched. Germline-derived CDR1 and CDR2 are SGHRS and YFSETQ. Here the CDR3 reads CASSLGPGQGYEQYF. CDR3 DNA sequence: TGCGCCAGCAGCTTGGGACCGGGACAGGGCTACGAGCAGTACTTC.

This clone appeared a single time. The chain links TRBV5-1 to TRBJ2-1; the match to TRBD2 covers 9 bases. This CDR3 comprises 15 residues. The germline V gene encodes CDR1 SGHRS and CDR2 YFSETQ. V shed 4 bases, J shed 5 bases, and the junction held 7 bases outside the gene matches. The DNA for the CDR3 is TGCGCCAGCAGCGGGGGACTAGCAGAACACAATGAGCAGTTCTTC. Residues: CASSGGLAEHNEQFF.

The CDR3 DNA sequence: TGTGCCTGGAGCAAAGGGAGCATTCAGTACTTC. Translation gives CAWSKGSIQYF. The rearrangement joins TRBV30 to TRBJ2-4; weak D call: TRBD2 (5 bases). V lost 3 bases to trimming and J lost 9 bases, with 9 bases between them. Germline values: CDR1 GTSNPN, CDR2 SVGIG (reference sequence). The CDR3 contains 11 residues.

On this clone itself: A junction boundary mismatches the germline segment, possibly from a read error. This chain connects TRBV30 to TRBJ2-5; 7 nucleotides line up with TRBD2. The CDR3 loop spans 14 amino acids. Germline CDR1 GTSNPN, CDR2 SVGIG (reference sequence). CDR3 coding DNA: TGTACCTGGAGCCCCACGGGGGGAGGAGAGACCCAGTACTTC. It codes for CTWSPTGGGETQYF.

Remarks on this clone: At one end, the junction sequence differs from germline, possibly due to a read error. This chain joins TRBV7-2 and TRBJ2-1; TRBD2 might be the D (5 bases). The CDR3 consists of 14 residues. Germline values: CDR1 SGHTA, CDR2 FQGNSA. This CDR3 reads CASSPGLSYIEQFF. The CDR3 DNA reads as TGTGCCAGCAGCCCAGGACTGTCCTACATTGAGCAGTTCTTC.

V gene TRBV30 combines with J gene TRBJ1-4; no reliable D call. V lost 1 base and J lost 4, with 7 bases in between. CDR3 length equals 13 residues. The germline CDR1 and CDR2 sequences are GTSNPN and SVGIG (reference sequence). CDR3 sequence: CAWSAQFNEKLFF. As DNA, the CDR3 is TGTGCCTGGAGTGCACAGTTTAATGAAAAACTGTTTTTT. The complete variable domain, with remaining parts taken from reference TRBV30 and TRBJ1-4, reads SQTIHQWPATLVQPVGSPLSLECTVEGTSNPNLYWYRQAAGRGLQLLFYSVGIGQISSEVPQNLSASRPQDRQFILSSKKLLLSDSGFYLCAWSAQFNEKLFFGSGTQLSVL.

The chain links TRBV4-2 to TRBJ1-3, with 11 bases identical to TRBD1. The germline V gene has CDR1 LGHNA and CDR2 YNFKEQ. CDR3 size: 16 residues. V lost 3 bases to trimming and J lost 1 base; unmatched junction nucleotides: 2. CDR3 sequence (DNA): TGTGCCAGCAGCCAGGACAGGGGGCTGTCTGGAAACACCATATATTTT. It yields the protein CASSQDRGLSGNTIYF.

The genes are TRBV6-1 and TRBJ2-7; 8 positions match TRBD1. The CDR3 runs 14 residues. J lost 5 bases, V lost 6 bases, and 9 bases had no gene match. Germline CDR1 and CDR2: MNHNS and SASEGT. CDR3 loop: CASRPGQALNEQYF. DNA of the CDR3: TGTGCCAGCAGGCCGGGACAGGCTCTTAACGAGCAGTACTTC.

V usage is TRBV29-1 and J usage is TRBJ1-1; D is undetermined. This CDR3 is 13 amino acids long. The germline V gene encodes CDR1 SQVTM and CDR2 ANQGSEA. The V gene lost 4 bases and the J gene lost 0 bases, with 9 bases spanning the gap. CDR3 DNA: TGCAGCGTTGTAAGTAGGATGAACACTGAAGCTTTCTTT. Translating gives CSVVSRMNTEAFF.

This clone was counted between two and nine times. The chain links TRBV2 to TRBJ1-1, with D unclear. This CDR3 region has 14 residues. The V and J ends lost 8 bases and 0 bases respectively, with 13 bases between them. CDR1 SNHLY and CDR2 FYNNEI come from the germline V gene. In DNA, the CDR3 is TGTGCCAGCGGCAAAAACGGATTGAACACTGAAGCTTTCTTT. It specifies CASGKNGLNTEAFF.

V and J are TRBV9 and TRBJ2-1, with D possibly matching TRBD2 (6 bases). The CDR3 runs to 15 residues. V lost 0 bases and J 3 bases, leaving 10 bases between the germline ends. Looked up from germline, CDR1 is SGDLS and CDR2 is YYNGEE. The CDR3 reads CASSVELAIYNEQFF. CDR3 sequence (DNA): TGTGCCAGCAGCGTAGAACTAGCCATCTACAATGAGCAGTTCTTC.